This T cell receptor beta chain was observed in a study of T-cell reconstitution after alpha-beta-depleted transplantation in children. Germline CDR1 is LGHDT and CDR2 is YNNKEL (reference sequence). The CDR3 consists of 14 residues. V gave up 6 bases and J gave up 2 bases, with 14 bases separating them. With regard to this clonotype: Its antigen is still unknown.

Unique molecular identifiers were built into the TCRbeta library. TCRdb processed the PCR reads anew with MiXCR; each CDR3 protein has one entry. This sample has over 400,000 distinct CDR3 sequences; 43% occur once, and the top ten carry approximately 25%. General study findings and limits: Recipient T cells and thymic progenitors that survived were the source of the high TCRbeta diversity seen at day 60 in some patients. The main origin of T-cell counts and diversity one year after transplant was newly produced T cells. Roughly two months post-transplant, alpha-beta T cells reportedly originated from several hundred graft clones that had expanded.

This sample comprised PBMCs, obtained before TCRalphabeta/CD19-depleted stem cell transplant. This receptor was identified in a girl aged 2 to 9 with aplastic anemia, due to receive a stem cell transplant. This chain links TRBV3-1 with TRBJ2-7; the D call may be TRBD1 or TRBD2 (5 bases each). CDR3 DNA: TGTGCCAGCAGTACCGGGGCCAACCCCTACGAGCAGTACTTC. Residues: CASSTGANPYEQYF.